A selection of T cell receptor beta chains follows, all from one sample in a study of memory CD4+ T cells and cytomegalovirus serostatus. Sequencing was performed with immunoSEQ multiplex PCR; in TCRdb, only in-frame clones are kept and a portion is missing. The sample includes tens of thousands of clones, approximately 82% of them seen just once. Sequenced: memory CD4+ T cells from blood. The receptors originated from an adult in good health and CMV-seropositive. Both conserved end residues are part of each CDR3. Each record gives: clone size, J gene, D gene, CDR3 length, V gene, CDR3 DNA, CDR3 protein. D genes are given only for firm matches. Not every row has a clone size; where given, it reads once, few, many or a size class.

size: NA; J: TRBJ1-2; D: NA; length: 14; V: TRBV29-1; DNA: TGCAGCGTAGACCGGGACACCTCTAACTATGGCTACACCTTC; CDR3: CSVDRDTSNYGYTF
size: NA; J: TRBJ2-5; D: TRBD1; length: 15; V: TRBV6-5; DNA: TGTGCCAGCAGCCCCCACAGGGGGCTATACGAGACCCAGTACTTC; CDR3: CASSPHRGLYETQYF
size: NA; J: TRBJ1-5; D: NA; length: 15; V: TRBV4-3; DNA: TGCGCCAGCAGCCAAGATAACACAGCCCATCAGCCCCAGCATTTT; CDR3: CASSQDNTAHQPQHF
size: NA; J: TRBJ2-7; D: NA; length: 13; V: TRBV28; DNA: TGTGCCAGCCGGGACCGCGCAGCCTACGAGCAGTACTTC; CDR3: CASRDRAAYEQYF
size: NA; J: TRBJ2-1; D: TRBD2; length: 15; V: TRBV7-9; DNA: TGTGCCAGCAGCCCGCGAAGCGGGAACTACAATGAGCAGTTCTTC; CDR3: CASSPRSGNYNEQFF
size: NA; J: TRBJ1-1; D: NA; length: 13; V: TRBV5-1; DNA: TGCGCCAGCAGCACCGTTGGGAACACTGAAGCTTTCTTT; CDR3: CASSTVGNTEAFF
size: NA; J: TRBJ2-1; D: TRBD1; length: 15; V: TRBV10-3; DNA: TGTGCCATCGGACAAGCTGGACAGGGAGGCAATGAGCAGTTCTTC; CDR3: CAIGQAGQGGNEQFF
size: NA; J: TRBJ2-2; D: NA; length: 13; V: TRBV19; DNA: TGTGCCAGTAGTATGGGGCGGGGCGGGGAGCTGTTTTTT; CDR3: CASSMGRGGELFF
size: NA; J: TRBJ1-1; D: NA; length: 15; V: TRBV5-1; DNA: TGCGCCAGCAGCTTGGGTGGCAGCCAGAACACTGAAGCTTTCTTT; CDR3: CASSLGGSQNTEAFF
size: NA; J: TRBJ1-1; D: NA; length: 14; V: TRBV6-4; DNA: TGTGCCAGCAGACCCCAGGGACTTAGCACTGAAGCTTTCTTT; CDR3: CASRPQGLSTEAFF
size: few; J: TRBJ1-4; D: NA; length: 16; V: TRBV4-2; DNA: TGTGCCAGCAGCCCAGGGACGCAACCCTTCGAGGAAAAACTGTTTTTT; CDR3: CASSPGTQPFEEKLFF
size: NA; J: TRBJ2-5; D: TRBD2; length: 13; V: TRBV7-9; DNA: TGTGCCAGCAGCTTGGGGACTAGTCAGACCCAGTACTTC; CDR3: CASSLGTSQTQYF
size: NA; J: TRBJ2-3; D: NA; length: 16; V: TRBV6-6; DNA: TGTGCCAGCTCACGCGGGGGCGCCGGTGGTACAGATACGCAGTATTTT; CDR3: CASSRGGAGGTDTQYF
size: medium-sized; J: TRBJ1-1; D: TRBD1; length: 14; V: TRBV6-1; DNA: TGTGCCAGCAGTGAAGACAGGGGGTGGATTGAAGCTTTCTTT; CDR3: CASSEDRGWIEAFF
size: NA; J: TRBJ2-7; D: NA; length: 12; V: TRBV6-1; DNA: TGTGCCAGCAAAAACCAGCCCTACGAGCAGTACTTC; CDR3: CASKNQPYEQYF
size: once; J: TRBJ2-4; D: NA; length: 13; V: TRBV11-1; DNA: TGTGCCAGCAGCTTAGGGAGGGGGGGCATTCAGTACTTC; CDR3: CASSLGRGGIQYF
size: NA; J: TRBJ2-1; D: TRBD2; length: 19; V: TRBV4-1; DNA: TGCGCCAGCAGCCCCGGCCTCCTACGACTAGCGGGAGGCTCTAGTCGGCAGTTCTTC; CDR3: CASSPGLLRLAGGSSRQFF
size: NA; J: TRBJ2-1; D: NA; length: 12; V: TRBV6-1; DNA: TGTGCCAGCAGTGAACGTTGGAATGAGCAGTTCTTC; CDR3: CASSERWNEQFF
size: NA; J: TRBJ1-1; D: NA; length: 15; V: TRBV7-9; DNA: TGTGCCAGCAGCTTTGGAGACAGAAGGAGGACTGAAGCTTTCTTT; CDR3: CASSFGDRRRTEAFF
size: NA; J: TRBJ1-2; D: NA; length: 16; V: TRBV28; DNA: TGTGCCAGCAGTTCGGGGACGACCGGACGTTATTATGGCTACACCTTC; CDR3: CASSSGTTGRYYGYTF
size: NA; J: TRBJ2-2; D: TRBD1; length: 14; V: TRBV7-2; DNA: TGTGCCAGCAGACGGGACAGAAACACCGGGGAGCTGTTTTTT; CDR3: CASRRDRNTGELFF
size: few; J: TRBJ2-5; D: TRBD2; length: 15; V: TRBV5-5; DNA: TGTGCCAGCAGCTGGGACCTAGCGGGAGGAGAGACCCAGTACTTC; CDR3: CASSWDLAGGETQYF
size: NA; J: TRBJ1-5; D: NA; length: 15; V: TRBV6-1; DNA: TGTGCCAGCAGTGAAACCAGGGGTCCCAATCAGCCCCAGCATTTT; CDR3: CASSETRGPNQPQHF
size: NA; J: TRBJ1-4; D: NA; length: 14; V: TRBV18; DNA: TGTGCCAGCTCACGAGGCAGGTTAAATGAAAAACTGTTTTTT; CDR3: CASSRGRLNEKLFF
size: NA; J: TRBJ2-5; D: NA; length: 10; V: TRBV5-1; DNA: TGCGCCAGCGGTGGGGAGACCCAGTACTTC; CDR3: CASGGETQYF
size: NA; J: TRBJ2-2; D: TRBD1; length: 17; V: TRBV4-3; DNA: TGCGCCAGCAGCCAAGCCTGGGACAGATTCAACACCGGGGAGCTGTTTTTT; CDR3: CASSQAWDRFNTGELFF
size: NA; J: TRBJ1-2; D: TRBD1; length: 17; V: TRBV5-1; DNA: TGCGCCAGCAGCTTGGATCGCCGCCGGGACAGGAACTATGGCTACACCTTC; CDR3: CASSLDRRRDRNYGYTF
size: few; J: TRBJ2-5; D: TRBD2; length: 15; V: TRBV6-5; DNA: TGTGCCAGCAGCCCCGGGGGGACTAGCGCCGAGACCCAGTACTTC; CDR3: CASSPGGTSAETQYF
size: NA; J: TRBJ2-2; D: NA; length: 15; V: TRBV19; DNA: TGTGCCAGCCGACGGGGAGCGGAGAACACCGGGGAGCTGTTTTTT; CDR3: CASRRGAENTGELFF
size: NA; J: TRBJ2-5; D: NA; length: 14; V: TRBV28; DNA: TGTGCCAGCACTCTGGGGGGTTCGCAAGAGACCCAGTACTTC; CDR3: CASTLGGSQETQYF
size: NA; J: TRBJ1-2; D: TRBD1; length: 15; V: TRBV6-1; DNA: TGTGCCAGCAACTCGGGACAGCCTACAATCTATGGCTACACCTTC; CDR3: CASNSGQPTIYGYTF
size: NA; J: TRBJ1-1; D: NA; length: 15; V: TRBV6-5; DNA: TGTGCCAGCAGGTCGGCCCAGGGGCTGAACACTGAAGCTTTCTTT; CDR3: CASRSAQGLNTEAFF
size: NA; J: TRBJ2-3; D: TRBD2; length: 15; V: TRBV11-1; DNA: TGTGCCAGCAGCCCTACTAGCGGGGTGACAGATACGCGGTATTTT; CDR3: CASSPTSGVTDTRYF
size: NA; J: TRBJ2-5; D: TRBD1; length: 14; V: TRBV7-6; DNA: TGTGCCAGCAGCTTAGCCAGGGGGCAAGAGACCCAGTACTTC; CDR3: CASSLARGQETQYF
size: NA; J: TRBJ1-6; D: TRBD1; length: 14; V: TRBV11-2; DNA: TGTGCCAGCAGGTTCGGGACAGATAATTCACCCCTCCACTTT; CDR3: CASRFGTDNSPLHF